Presented here are 8 T cell receptor beta chains from one specimen sequenced in a study of cytomegalovirus exposure and HLA in healthy donors. The PCR made use of 60 Vbeta and 13 Jbeta primers. Profiling relied on immunoSEQ multiplex PCR, and the TCRdb table lists in-frame clones only, not all of them. The sample yields some 200,000 clones, of which the top ten take up 0.79%. Material: PBMCs. The receptor source for this set is a woman aged 18-35 years in good health and CMV-seropositive.

This rearrangement joins TRBV25-1 to TRBJ1-1; D remains unclear. Germline CDR1 reads MGHDK; CDR2 reads SYGVNS. The CDR3 runs 17 residues. Trimming removed 4 bases at V and 2 bases at J, with 20 bases between. The CDR3 bases are TGTGCCAGCAGTGGAGCCCGGTGGCCGACGGGAAACACTGAAGCTTTCTTT. Amino acids: CASSGARWPTGNTEAFF.

Here the CDR3 reads CSVTGSSGNTIYF. The CDR3 DNA reads as TGCAGCGTGACAGGTTCGTCTGGAAACACCATATATTTT. The chain uses TRBV29-1 and TRBJ1-3; possibly TRBD1 for D (6 bases). CDR1 is SQVTM, CDR2 ANQGSEA, per germline. The V end lost 6 bases, the J end lost 1 base, and 10 bases lay between the germline ends. This CDR3 spans 13 amino acids. Complete variable domain (other parts from reference TRBV29-1 and TRBJ1-3): SAVISQKPSRDICQRGTSLTIQCQVDSQVTMMFWYRQQPGQSLTLIATANQGSEATYESGFVIDKFPISRPNLTFSTLTVSNMSPEDSSIYLCSVTGSSGNTIYFGEGSWLTVV.

The chain combines TRBV7-8 with TRBJ1-3, with TRBD1 as a possible D gene (6 bases). V gave up 2 bases and J gave up 0 bases, with 14 bases separating them. This CDR3 is 17 amino acids long. From germline, CDR1 is SGHVS and CDR2 FQNEAQ. The CDR3 reads CASSLRGSPSSGNTIYF. The CDR3 DNA reads TGTGCCAGCAGCTTAAGGGGGTCACCCAGCTCTGGAAACACCATATATTTT.

CDR3 DNA sequence: TGTGCCAGCAGCTTAACCGGGACACAAAACACCGGGGAGCTGTTTTTT. This encodes CASSLTGTQNTGELFF. The rearrangement uses TRBV7-3 and TRBJ2-2; a weak D match, TRBD1 (6 bases). This CDR3 has 16 residues. Trimming shortened V by 0 bases and J by 2 bases, and 10 bases separated the two germline ends. Germline V lookup: CDR1 SGHTA, CDR2 FQGTGA.

This rearrangement joins TRBV6-6 to TRBJ2-5; D gene uncertain. The DNA end lines up better with TRBJ2-7; the J call may be wrong. This CDR3 is built from 13 residues. Germline values: CDR1 MNHNY, CDR2 SVGAGI (reference sequence). CDR3 in amino acids: CASSPPTSNEQYF. The CDR3 bases are TGTGCCAGCAGTCCCCCGACTTCGAACGAGCAGTACTTC.

This chain uses TRBV9 with TRBJ2-1; D remains ambiguous. V lost 0 bases and J 0 bases, leaving 7 bases between the germline ends. Germline assignment: CDR1 SGDLS and CDR2 YYNGEE. This CDR3 comprises 15 residues. CDR3 sequence: CASSVATGSYNEQFF. The CDR3 region has the DNA TGTGCCAGCAGCGTAGCTACGGGCTCCTACAATGAGCAGTTCTTC.

The rearrangement uses TRBV5-8 and TRBJ2-5, with 11 bases fitting TRBD2. With 4 bases clipped from V and 2 bases from J, the junction kept 16 bases outside the gene matches. Germline CDR1 and CDR2: SGHTS and YDEGEE. This CDR3 has 19 amino acids. The CDR3 loop is CASSPGLADPGKAQETQYF. As DNA, the CDR3 is TGTGCCAGCAGCCCGGGACTAGCGGATCCGGGGAAGGCACAAGAGACCCAGTACTTC.

This rearrangement joins TRBV7-2 to TRBJ2-4, with 7 bases lining up with TRBD2. Germline lookup yields CDR1 SGHTA and CDR2 FQGNSA. This CDR3 comprises 14 residues. V lost 4 bases to trimming and J lost 8 bases; unmatched junction nucleotides: 8. In DNA form, the CDR3 reads TGTGCCAGCAGCTCGGGACTACTTCGGGACATTCAGTACTTC. This gives the protein CASSSGLLRDIQYF. The whole variable domain, filled in from reference TRBV7-2 and TRBJ2-4, reads GAGVSQSPSNKVTEKGKDVELRCDPISGHTALYWYRQSLGQGLEFLIYFQGNSAPDKSGLPSDRFSAERTGGSVSTLTIQRTQQEDSAVYLCASSSGLLRDIQYFGAGTRLSVL.